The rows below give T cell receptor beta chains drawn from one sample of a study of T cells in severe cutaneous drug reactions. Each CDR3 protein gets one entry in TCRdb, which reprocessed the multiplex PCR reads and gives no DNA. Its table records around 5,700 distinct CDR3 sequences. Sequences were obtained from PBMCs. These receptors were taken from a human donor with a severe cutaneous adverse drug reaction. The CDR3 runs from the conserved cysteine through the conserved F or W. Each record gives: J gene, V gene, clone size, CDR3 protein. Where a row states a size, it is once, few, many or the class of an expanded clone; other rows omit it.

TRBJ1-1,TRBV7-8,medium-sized,CASSVKSVTEAFF
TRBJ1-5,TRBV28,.,CASSSIRVRNQPQHF
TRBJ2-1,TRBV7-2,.,CASSLEGPGLGEQFF
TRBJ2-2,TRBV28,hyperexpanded,CASSLWAGEVGTGELFF
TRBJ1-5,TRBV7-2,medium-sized,CASSFDRDQPQHF
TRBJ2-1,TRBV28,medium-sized,CASNEIDRAYNEQFF
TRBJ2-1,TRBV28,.,CASSSIRDNQFNEQFF
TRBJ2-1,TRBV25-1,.,CASSEYMGDNEQFF
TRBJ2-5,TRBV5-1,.,CASSLDRETQYF
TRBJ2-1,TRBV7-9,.,CASSLVDLREQFF
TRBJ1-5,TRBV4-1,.,CASSHPGTGLSNQPQHF
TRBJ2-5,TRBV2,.,CASSDGADQETQYF
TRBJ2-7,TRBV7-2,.,CASSLPNQLTGTSGPYEQYF
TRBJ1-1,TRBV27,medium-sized,CASSRGTDLGTEAFF
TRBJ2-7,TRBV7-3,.,CASSLGTSGSHEQYF
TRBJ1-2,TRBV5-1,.,CASSHGLNYGYTF
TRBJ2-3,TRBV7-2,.,CASTWPGLAGGPGKDTQYF
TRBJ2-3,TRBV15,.,CATSRDPRSTDTQYF
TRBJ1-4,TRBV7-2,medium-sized,CASRDSLNEKLFF
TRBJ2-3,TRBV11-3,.,CASSLAGGTDTQYF
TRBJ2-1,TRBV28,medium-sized,CASSLEEGTGDEQFF
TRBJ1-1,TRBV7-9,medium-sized,CASSPPDSNTEAFF
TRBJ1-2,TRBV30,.,CVWKGLEEDYGYTF
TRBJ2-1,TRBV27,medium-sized,CASSLFLAGANEQFF
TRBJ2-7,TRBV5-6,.,CASSLGGDYEQYF
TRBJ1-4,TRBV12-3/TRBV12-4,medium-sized,CASSLGEKLFF
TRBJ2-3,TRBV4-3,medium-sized,CASSQGRERTDTQYF
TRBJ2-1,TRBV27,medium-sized,CASSLKQVISYNEQFF
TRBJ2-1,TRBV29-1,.,CSVDPGHSSYNEQFF
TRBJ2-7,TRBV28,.,CASSLAGGPYEQYF
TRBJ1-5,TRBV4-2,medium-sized,CASSQGSQGHQPQHF
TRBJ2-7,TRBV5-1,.,CATRTDNSYEQYF
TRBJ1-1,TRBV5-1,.,CASSQGMGTEAFF
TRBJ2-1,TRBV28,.,CASSLMAVGAHEQFF
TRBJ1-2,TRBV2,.,CASRRDTGGKSYGYTF
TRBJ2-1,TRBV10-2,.,CASSSGISYNEQFF
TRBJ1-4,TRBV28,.,CASSSLRGANEKLFF
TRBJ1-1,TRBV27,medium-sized,CASSGRLVLGAFF
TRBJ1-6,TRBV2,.,CASGPGGNSPLHF
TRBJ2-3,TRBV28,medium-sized,CASSLPPDTQYF
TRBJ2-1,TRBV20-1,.,CSGVGTEIYNEQFF